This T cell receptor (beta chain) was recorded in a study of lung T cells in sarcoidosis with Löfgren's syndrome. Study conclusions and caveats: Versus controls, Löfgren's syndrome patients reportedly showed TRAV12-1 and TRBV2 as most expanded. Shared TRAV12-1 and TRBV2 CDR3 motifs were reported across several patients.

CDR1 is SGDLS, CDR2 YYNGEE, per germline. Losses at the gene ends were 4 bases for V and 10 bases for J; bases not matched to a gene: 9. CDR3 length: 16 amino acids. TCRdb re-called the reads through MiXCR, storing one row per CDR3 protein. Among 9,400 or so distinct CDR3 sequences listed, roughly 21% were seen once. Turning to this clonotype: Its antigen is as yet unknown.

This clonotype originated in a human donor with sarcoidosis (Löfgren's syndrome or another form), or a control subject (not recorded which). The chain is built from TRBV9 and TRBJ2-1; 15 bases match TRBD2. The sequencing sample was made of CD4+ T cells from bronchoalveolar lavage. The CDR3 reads CASSRWTSGGVSEQFF. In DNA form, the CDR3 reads TGTGCCAGCAGCAGATGGACTAGCGGGGGGGTCAGCGAGCAGTTCTTC.